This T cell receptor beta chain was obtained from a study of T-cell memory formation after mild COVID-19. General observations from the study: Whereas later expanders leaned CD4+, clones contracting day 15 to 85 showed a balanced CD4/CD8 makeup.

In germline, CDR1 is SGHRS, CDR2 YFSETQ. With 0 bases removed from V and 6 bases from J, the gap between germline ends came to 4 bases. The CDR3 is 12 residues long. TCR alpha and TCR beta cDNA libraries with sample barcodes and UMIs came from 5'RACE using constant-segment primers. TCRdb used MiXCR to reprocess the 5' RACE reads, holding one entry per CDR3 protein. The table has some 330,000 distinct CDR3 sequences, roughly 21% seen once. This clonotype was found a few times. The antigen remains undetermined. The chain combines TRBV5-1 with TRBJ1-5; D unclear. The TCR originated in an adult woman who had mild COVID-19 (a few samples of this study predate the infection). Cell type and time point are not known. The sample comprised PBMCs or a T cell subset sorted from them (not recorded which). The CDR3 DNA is TGCGCCAGCAGCTTGGAGGGTCAGCCCCAGCATTTT. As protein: CASSLEGQPQHF.